This TCR beta chain was retrieved from a study of blood T cell repertoires in COVID-19. The overall study: Sites across the United States, Italy and Spain contributed samples from acute and convalescent COVID-19. T cells, B-cell-depleted T cells, or PBMCs supplied cDNA or gDNA.

The V and J ends lost 2 bases and 0 bases, in that order; junction bases with no gene match: 19. The CDR3 totals 22 residues. Germline V lookup: CDR1 SGHTA, CDR2 FQGTGA. In the study's own analysis: Reference gene primer amplification gave nucleated cell count estimates. TCRdb's copy holds only in-frame clones and misses some; the assay was immunoSEQ multiplex PCR. V and J calls plus clone size are reproduced from that table; the DNA served to infer D and trimming. In the table there are over 200,000 clones, approximately 87% of which are singletons. The chain employs TRBV7-3 and TRBJ1-5; TRBD1 aligns across 10 bases. Specimen: PBMCs or T cells enriched from blood (not recorded which). This clonotype originated in a woman aged 50 to 65 in a cohort exposed to, infected with or recovered from COVID-19 (not recorded which). The CDR3 protein is CASSLEGTGDYSTRYSNQPQHF. In DNA form, the CDR3 reads TGTGCCAGCAGCTTAGAGGGGACAGGGGACTATTCGACCCGTTATAGCAATCAGCCCCAGCATTTT.